This T cell receptor beta chain was sequenced for a study of CD8 T cells in Susac syndrome. Germline lookup yields CDR1 MNHNS and CDR2 SASEGT. This CDR3 region has 16 residues. The V end was cut by 3 bases, the J end by 1 base, with 10 bases between. It was with random hexamers that roughly 0.45 to 1 ug RNA was reverse transcribed. Via MiXCR, TCRdb re-called the immunoSEQ multiplex PCR reads, giving one row per CDR3 protein. This sample has about 80,000 distinct CDR3 sequences, with approximately 94% found just once. This TCR came from a human donor with Susac syndrome. This chain joins TRBV6-1 and TRBJ2-6, with D possibly being TRBD1 (6 bases). The sequenced sample was CD4+ T cells from PBMCs. The DNA for the CDR3 is TGTGCCAGCAGTGAGGTCGGGACATCTGGGGCCAACGTCCTGACTTTC. Protein product: CASSEVGTSGANVLTF.